This TCR beta chain was found in a study of T cell responses to AZD1222 COVID-19 vaccine. Some clones are missing from TCRdb's copy, which holds only in-frame ones; the method was immunoSEQ multiplex PCR. The sample has about 260,000 clones; 85% to 95% are singletons. The CDR3 runs 16 residues. CDR1 is SGDLS and CDR2 is YYNGEE in the germline V gene. The ends were cut back, 3 bases at V and 4 bases at J, with 17 bases in the middle. Sequences were derived from peripheral blood, sampled on day 0 of AZD1222 vaccination. The chain has TRBV9 and TRBJ1-3; D gene unclear. The clonotype was recovered from an adult in good health. CDR3 sequence (DNA): TGTGCCAGCAGCGCCCCCGGGCAGGAGAGAGGAAACACCATATATTTT. Translation gives CASSAPGQERGNTIYF.